The entry below describes one TCR beta chain. This clone appeared a few times. There is no known antigen for this receptor. Base qualities are not at hand, and no much larger clone is one base apart. These data are taken from a study of cytomegalovirus exposure and HLA in healthy donors (dated by TCRdb to the late 2010s). For the wider study: According to an earlier analysis of around 600 of the donors, about 190 million T cells yielded 100 million or so unique TCR beta sequences and about 280 Gb of sequence data. Rather than drawing on any new phenotypic data, the later analysis identified candidate immune exposures from TCR beta sequences and the way those sequences occurred across donors. In a later genetic analysis, genome-wide SNP genotypes for about 55% of the roughly 700 donors were used, and that subset was treated as a discovery cohort. Class I and class II HLA loci were covered by the typing at four-digit resolution. The number of typed donors differed by locus: about 629-640 for A, B, C, DRB1 and DQB1; 500 to 550 for DQA1; 606 for DPA1; and 400 to 480 for DPB1. Because of strong linkage in the cohort, a few DR-DQ haplotypes were treated as single units for association and clustering. Among 300 to 500 genotyped donors of the cohort, an average of roughly 230,000 unique TCR beta nucleotide sequences was sequenced per donor, of which approximately 18% were non-productive. To predict cytomegalovirus infection status, the study combined high-throughput TCR immunosequencing, statistical association of individual TCRs with disease status, and machine learning. Of the 300 to 450 genotyped donors, about 84% fell in the genetic ancestry cluster associated with self-reported Caucasian donors. In an earlier analysis of roughly 580 of the donors, high-throughput TCR beta sequencing was used to judge whether each TCR beta V gene segment behaved as functional or pseudogenic. Around 320 gigabases of sequencing data and approximately 85 million unique TCR sequences were included in an early release covering around 650 HLA-typed donors. The study used immunosequencing to profile the T cell repertoires of approximately 630 subjects and linked those repertoires to cytomegalovirus serostatus. Besides the first cohort of around 700 subjects, a separate validation cohort made up of over 100 different subjects was used. All discovery cohort repertoires had been generated on a single sequencing platform. In a later analysis, previously published TCR beta repertoires from 550 to 750 donors were re-analyzed and high-resolution HLA genotyping was added so that TCR occurrence patterns could be studied. Donor age, sex, ethnicity and CMV serostatus were compiled alongside the repertoire data. The study aimed to test whether cataloging public T cell receptors could reveal signatures of past pathogen exposure.

Receptor amplification or capture employed the immunoSEQ multiplex PCR assay. For the multiplex PCR, a mixture combining 60 forward primers for TCR Vbeta segments and 13 reverse primers for TCR Jbeta segments was used. Amplification of the CDR3 region of rearranged TCR beta genes was performed with a multiplex PCR assay on genomic DNA. On the Illumina HiSeq System, the amplified TCR beta libraries were sequenced as 87-base-pair reads. The published analysis was carried out like this. In a later analysis, some 80 million unique TCR beta chains were counted across the 500 to 850 repertoires, and roughly 10 million of these chains were shared by at least two donors. Raw reads were error-corrected and collapsed into unique sequences by a nearest-neighbor algorithm in which closely related sequences were merged to remove PCR and sequencing errors. CDR3 sequences were aligned to IMGT reference sequences to assign V, D and J gene segments. Each retained sequence needed at least a six-nucleotide match to both a V gene segment and a J gene segment. Rearrangements were classified as productive when the CDR3 lacked stop codons and remained in frame with V and J, and all other rearrangements were classified as non-productive. Following IMGT convention, CDR3 was defined as the stretch from the second conserved V-encoded cysteine up to the conserved J-encoded phenylalanine. The earlier analysis of about 610 of the donors excluded sequences that lacked an unambiguous match to a single V gene segment. In an earlier analysis of several hundred of the donors, V segments were called functional above 56.7% productive rearrangements and were called segregating when the between-donor standard deviation exceeded 5%. A statistical classification framework was developed to diagnose cytomegalovirus status using the catalog of TCR beta chain sequences. A later analysis assigned V and J genes by comparing TCR nucleotide sequences with IMGT/GENE-DB human TR gene sequences. Using the TCRdist pipeline, a later analysis assigned CDR3 sequences along with most-parsimonious VDJ recombination scenarios. In a later analysis, each TCR beta chain was defined by its CDR3 amino acid sequence together with its V-gene family, and reads without a unique V-gene family were excluded. A later analysis removed 592 highly shared, low-generation-probability nucleotide sequences to deal with suspected cross-contamination and a sequencing artifact. In a later analysis, a clonal expansion index was calculated for each public chain from normalized within-repertoire ranks of inferred template counts. Generation probabilities in a later analysis came from a VDJ recombination model fitted to out-of-frame rearrangements, and those results were checked against IGoR. In a later analysis, hypergeometric tests were used to score TCR-TCR, TCR-HLA and TCR-CMV co-occurrence, with a repertoire-size bias correction applied to TCR pairs. A later analysis estimated false discovery rates by permuting HLA or CMV assignments 20 times. In a later analysis, co-occurring TCRs were grouped using DBSCAN, and TCRdist sequence similarity was added for clustering within HLA-allele-positive subsets. For co-occurrence clustering, repertoires with fewer than 30,000 or more than 120,000 public chains were excluded, along with 4 to 6 repertoires with anomalous nucleotide sharing. TCRdb took over this immuneACCESS table, retaining in-frame rearrangements with V and J assigned. Such tables are incomplete; in checked studies, under half of the missing clones stem from an unresolved V gene, and the remainder is unexplained. V, J and clone size were drawn from that table, and D and trimming were deduced from the DNA. This sample holds under 200,000 clones; about three quarters were observed only once. The top ten constitute approximately 2.3% of the sample.

V is cut back by 6 bases and J by 8 bases, with 13 bases in the junction unmatched. There are 15 amino acids in the CDR3, from cysteine to phenylalanine inclusive. Only CDR3 DNA is held: 45 bases, read in frame from base 1. CDR1 and CDR2, per the germline V gene, are KGHSH and LQKENI. On the study overall, not on this receptor specifically: A total of 150 to 200 TCR beta chains were listed by the study as associated with cytomegalovirus. In both the original and validation cohorts, the classifier was reported to diagnose cytomegalovirus status with high specificity and sensitivity. In a later genetic analysis, fewer N-insertions in productive TCRs were reported among donors in an Asian-associated ancestry cluster than the roughly 640-donor mean. Correlated functional status among segregating V segments might be attributable to linkage disequilibrium, but an unknown experimental factor could not be ruled out. In a later analysis, 16,951 TCR beta sequences were associated with specific HLA alleles at a false discovery rate of 0.05. According to a later analysis, TCR association rates differed among HLA loci, with DRB1 alleles showing the most associated TCRs and HLA-C alleles showing the fewest. In a later genetic analysis, a missense DCLRE1C variant was associated with V-gene and J-gene trimming of TCR beta chains, and the association was replicated in an independent cohort. For the cohort, immune exposure information was limited to CMV serostatus. In vitro tests confirmed that a few of the cytomegalovirus-associated TCR beta chains recognize cytomegalovirus antigens. A further reported finding was that TCR beta sequences accurately predicted the HLA-A and HLA-B alleles for most subjects in the first cohort. A later analysis reported that several top co-occurrence clusters appeared linked to parvovirus B19, influenza, CMV and Epstein-Barr virus. In an earlier analysis of fewer than 700 of the donors, most TCR beta V segments appeared in productive rearrangements about 87% or about 30% of the time, broadly matching IMGT annotations. Most TCR sequences were seen in very few donors, while some public TCRs were found in many individuals. Most CMV-associated TCR beta chains appeared to be HLA-restricted in a later analysis, and the HLA associations seemed to be driven largely by CMV exposure. Sequencing depth was assumed to be roughly uniform across donors in the presence/absence analyses, though that assumption may not hold. A cluster of highly shared sequence variants was judged likely to be a technical artifact of the sequencing pipeline. When HLA alleles, especially DR and DQ, strongly co-occurred, attributing TCR associations to individual alleles was difficult. The cohort was sequenced for TCR beta chains only, and without alpha or paired-chain data the features that could be detected were limited. Because counts were too low, around 18 rarely observed V segments, including chromosome 9 orphons, were left out of the earlier analysis of about 500 of the donors. A later analysis found that HLA-associated TCR beta chains were more clonally expanded and had lower generation probabilities than equally common non-associated chains. Because the 87-base-pair reads could not distinguish some IMGT-functional V segments, including TRBV6-2 and TRBV6-3, those segments were excluded. Because HLA typing was missing for some donors at each locus, association tests included only the typed subset. According to the authors, the approach could potentially be generalized to other disease states and immunological phenotypes.

In total, over 600 healthy bone marrow donors made up the cohort. At the time of sampling, all cohort members were nominally healthy, though unrecorded immune exposures were likely present. The donor tested CMV seronegative and was one of the 352 seronegative cohort members. A peripheral blood sample was provided by each donor, and peripheral blood mononuclear cells were used for TCR beta sequencing. Genomic DNA extraction from the blood cell samples was performed with the Qiagen DNeasy Blood Extraction Kit. The sequence links TRBV18 to TRBJ1-2, with 9 middle bases fitting TRBD1. This sequence originates from a female donor in good health and CMV-seronegative. Sequenced material: PBMCs. The CDR3 protein sequence reads: CASSPGQGKAGGYTF. The nucleotide sequence is given as TGTGCCAGCTCCCCAGGACAGGGGAAGGCTGGCGGCTACACCTTC.